This passage covers 30 T cell receptor beta chains from one sample sequenced in a study of shared clonotypes between healthy human individuals. TCRdb keeps only in-frame clones here, not all; method: immunoSEQ multiplex PCR. The sample lists 400,000 to 600,000 clones; approximately 79% were seen once. Material: PBMCs. All receptors derive from a middle-aged woman in good health. Some clones in this sample may be carry-over from other donors' samples.

As concerns this clone: An end of the junction does not agree with germline; a read error may underlie this. The CDR3 DNA sequence: TGTGCCAGTGCTCACAGGGGGGCTGAAGTACGCACAGATACGCAGTATTTT. Translating gives CASAHRGAEVRTDTQYF. The chain has TRBV12-5 and TRBJ2-3; 8 positions match TRBD1. Germline V CDR1 and CDR2: LGHNT, FRNRAP. CDR3 size: 17 residues.

This chain joins TRBV4-1 and TRBJ1-3; D perhaps matches TRBD1 (5 bases). The V gene's germline CDR1 is MGHRA and CDR2 YSYEKL. V lost 5 bases to trimming and J lost 2 bases, with 19 bases between them. The CDR3 is 17 amino acids. Here the CDR3 reads CASSKGREKIPGNTIYF. The CDR3 nucleotides are TGCGCCAGCAGCAAGGGACGAGAAAAAATTCCTGGAAACACCATATATTTT.

This clone was seen once. The chain recombines TRBV25-1 with TRBJ2-1; 10 bases match TRBD2. Germline V gives CDR1 MGHDK, CDR2 SYGVNS. Trimming took 4 bases from V and 5 from J; bases not matched to a gene: 8. The CDR3 is made up of 16 amino acids. CDR3 nucleotide sequence: TGTGCCAGCAGTGGGCTTACTAGCGGGATTAACAATGAGCAGTTCTTC. Protein product: CASSGLTSGINNEQFF.

This clone was counted at least ten times. The chain is built from TRBV2 and TRBJ2-1, with D perhaps TRBD1 or TRBD2 (5 bases each). There are 14 residues in the CDR3. V lost 7 bases and J 6 bases, leaving 16 bases between the germline ends. The germline gives CDR1 SNHLY, CDR2 FYNNEI. The CDR3 DNA is TGTGCCAGCAACGGGGCCCAGAGGGGCAATGAGCAGTTCTTC. Translated, it gives CASNGAQRGNEQFF.

The J gene is TRBJ2-5, the V gene TRBV28; 7 bases match TRBD2. The trim removed 6 bases at V and 1 base at J, leaving 23 bases unmatched. The CDR3 spans 20 residues. Germline assignment: CDR1 MDHEN and CDR2 SYDVKM. The CDR3 DNA reads TGTGCCAGCAGAACCGCCTGGGGCGGGAGAAACCGCTATATCCAAGAGACCCAGTACTTC. It is translated as CASRTAWGGRNRYIQETQYF. The full variable domain, rest sourced from reference TRBV28 and TRBJ2-5, is DVKVTQSSRYLVKRTGEKVFLECVQDMDHENMFWYRQDPGLGLRLIYFSYDVKMKEKGDIPEGYSVSREKKERFSLILESASTNQTSMYLCASRTAWGGRNRYIQETQYFGPGTRLLVL.

V usage is TRBV11-3 and J usage is TRBJ2-1; 7 bases match TRBD2. CDR3 length: 14 residues. From germline, CDR1 is SGHNT and CDR2 YENEEA. Losses at the gene ends were 0 bases for V and 8 bases for J; bases not matched to a gene: 4. CDR3 in DNA: TGTGCCAGCAGCTTAGAGCGGACTAGTGATGAGCAGTTCTTC. This gives the protein CASSLERTSDEQFF.

The chain has TRBV19 and TRBJ2-3; 12 bases align to TRBD2. Germline loops: CDR1 LNHDA, CDR2 SQIVND (reference sequence). With V trimmed by 10 bases and J by 3 bases, 5 bases remained unmatched. CDR3 length equals 14 residues. The CDR3 here is CATSGTSGTDTQYF. DNA for the CDR3: TGTGCCACCTCCGGGACTAGCGGGACAGATACGCAGTATTTT. The variable domain in full, completed from reference TRBV19 and TRBJ2-3, reads DGGITQSPKYLFRKEGQNVTLSCEQNLNHDAMYWYRQDPGQGLRLIYYSQIVNDFQKGDIAEGYSVSREKKESFPLTVTSAQKNPTAFYLCATSGTSGTDTQYFGPGTRLTVL.

The chain uses TRBV2 and TRBJ2-5, with a possible D match to TRBD2 (5 bases). Germline assignment: CDR1 SNHLY and CDR2 FYNNEI. The V and J ends lost 3 bases and 7 bases respectively, with 15 bases between them. This CDR3 spans 14 amino acids. For the CDR3, the DNA is TGTGCCAGCAGTGATCAGACGAGTCGGGGGACCCAGTACTTC. Translating it yields CASSDQTSRGTQYF.

The CDR3 reads CASSQVRGANVLTF. The CDR3 coding sequence is TGCGCCAGCAGCCAAGTCCGCGGGGCCAACGTCCTGACTTTC. The chain uses TRBV4-3 and TRBJ2-6; D gene unclear. Germline V gives CDR1 LGHNA, CDR2 YSLEER. V lost 1 base and J lost 4, with 5 bases in between. This CDR3 region has 14 residues.

This rearrangement joins TRBV18 to TRBJ2-7; D is unclear. The CDR3 has 14 amino acids. V was trimmed by 0 bases and J by 3 bases, leaving 9 bases between them. Germline V lookup: CDR1 KGHSH, CDR2 LQKENI. CDR3 nucleotides: TGTGCCAGCTCACCACCGATCCAAAACTACGAGCAGTACTTC. It specifies CASSPPIQNYEQYF.

The genes are TRBV11-2 and TRBJ2-7; 12 positions agree with TRBD2. Looked up from germline, CDR1 is SGHAT and CDR2 is FQNNGV. There are 15 residues in the CDR3. The trim removed 5 bases at V and 4 bases at J, leaving 6 bases unmatched. The CDR3 protein is CASSRLAGVSYEQYF. DNA of the CDR3: TGTGCCAGCAGCCGACTAGCGGGAGTTTCTTACGAGCAGTACTTC.

Here the CDR3 reads CASSERPLYEQYF. CDR3 nucleotides: TGTGCCAGCAGTGAAAGACCTCTCTACGAGCAGTACTTC. J is TRBJ2-7 and V is TRBV6-1; no clear D. CDR3 length equals 13 residues. Germline V gene lookup returns CDR1 MNHNS and CDR2 SASEGT. Trimming cost V 2 bases and J 3 bases, with 8 bases left between them.

The chain uses TRBV6-6 and TRBJ1-4; 9 positions agree with TRBD1. The J segment lost 5 bases and the V segment lost 2 bases, leaving 0 bases of the junction unmatched. The CDR3 loop spans 14 amino acids. From germline, CDR1 is MNHNY and CDR2 SVGAGI (reference sequence). This CDR3 reads CASSYGQGNEKLFF. The CDR3 DNA reads as TGTGCCAGCAGTTACGGACAGGGGAATGAAAAACTGTTTTTT.

This chain uses TRBV4-1 with TRBJ2-5; a weak D match, TRBD2 (6 bases). Between the trimmed V and J ends, which lost 4 bases and 1 base, there was a span of 25 bases. Per germline, CDR1 MGHRA and CDR2 YSYEKL. This CDR3 has 19 residues. CDR3 loop: CASSRWPKPLAAGQETQYF. The CDR3 nucleotides are TGCGCCAGCAGCCGGTGGCCCAAACCTTTAGCGGCCGGCCAAGAGACCCAGTACTTC.

The chain recombines TRBV5-1 with TRBJ2-2; TRBD1 matches 9 bases. The CDR3 is 15 amino acids. The V gene end was trimmed by 4 bases and the J gene end by 3 bases; junction bases not matched to a gene: 4. Germline CDR1 is SGHRS and CDR2 is YFSETQ. The CDR3 sequence: CASSPGQGYTGELFF. The CDR3 nucleotides are TGCGCCAGCAGCCCGGGACAGGGTTACACCGGGGAGCTGTTTTTT.

The V gene is TRBV7-9, the J gene TRBJ2-1, with 8 bases matching TRBD2. The CDR3 runs 15 residues. V shed 5 bases, J shed 12 bases, and the junction held 15 bases outside the gene matches. Germline-derived CDR1 and CDR2 are SEHNR and FQNEAQ (reference sequence). DNA for the CDR3: TGTGCCAGCAGCCCCCCGGGTAATAGCGGGAACCCGCAGTTCTTC. As protein: CASSPPGNSGNPQFF.

The chain combines TRBV7-3 with TRBJ2-3, with 8 positions matching TRBD2. The CDR3 covers 13 residues. J lost 5 bases, V lost 5 bases, and 3 bases had no gene match. Germline V gene sequence: CDR1 SGHTA, CDR2 FQGTGA. As DNA, the CDR3 is TGTGCCAGCAGCCCCGGGACTAGAGATACGCAGTATTTT. Protein sequence: CASSPGTRDTQYF.

The chain joins TRBV10-2 to TRBJ2-1; the match to TRBD2 covers 11 bases. The CDR3 runs to 18 residues. CDR1 is WSHSY and CDR2 is SAAADI in the germline V gene. V lost 1 base, J lost 1 base, and 6 bases stayed unmatched. The CDR3 spells CASSEFLAGGHSYNEQFF. The DNA of the CDR3 is TGCGCCAGCAGTGAGTTTCTAGCGGGAGGACATTCCTACAATGAGCAGTTCTTC.

This rearrangement joins TRBV18 to TRBJ2-5; TRBD1 matches at 8 bases. Per germline, CDR1 KGHSH and CDR2 LQKENI. The CDR3 is made up of 14 amino acids. Unmatched junction bases numbered 2, after V lost 3 bases and J lost 2 bases. The CDR3 loop reads CASSPGTGQETQYF. As DNA, the CDR3 is TGTGCCAGCTCACCCGGGACAGGACAAGAGACCCAGTACTTC.

The chain links TRBV6-1 to TRBJ1-5, with 7 nucleotides matching TRBD1. Germline V gene lookup returns CDR1 MNHNS and CDR2 SASEGT. The junction had 4 bases not matched to a gene; V was cut back by 2 bases and J by 3 bases. The length of the CDR3 is 15 residues. CDR3 DNA: TGTGCCAGCAGTGAAATGGGACAGAACAATCAGCCCCAGCATTTT. This gives the protein CASSEMGQNNQPQHF.

Notes on this clone: This CDR3 is also generated by other DNA sequences in the sample. The V and J genes are TRBV4-2 and TRBJ1-1, with no clear D. Germline CDR1 and CDR2: LGHNA and YNFKEQ. The germline V and J ends were trimmed by 0 bases and 0 bases, with 2 bases remaining between them. CDR3 length: 13 residues. CDR3 sequence (DNA): TGTGCCAGCAGCCAAGATCTGAACACTGAAGCTTTCTTT. Translation: CASSQDLNTEAFF.

V usage is TRBV18 and J usage is TRBJ2-7; D not resolved. The CDR3 totals 14 residues. In germline, CDR1 is KGHSH, CDR2 LQKENI. V was pared by 2 bases and J by 6 bases, with 14 bases between. The CDR3 loop reads CASSPRVRASEQYF. The DNA for the CDR3 is TGTGCCAGCTCACCAAGAGTTAGAGCGTCCGAGCAGTACTTC. Full variable domain (rest looked up from reference TRBV18 and TRBJ2-7): NAGVMQNPRHLVRRRGQEARLRCSPMKGHSHVYWYRQLPEEGLKFMVYLQKENIIDESGMPKERFSAEFPKEGPSILRIQQVVRGDSAAYFCASSPRVRASEQYFGPGTRLTVT.

The V gene is TRBV7-2, the J gene TRBJ2-7; 9 nucleotides line up with TRBD1. V lost 4 bases and J lost 3; bases outside the gene matches: 4. CDR1 is SGHTA, CDR2 FQGNSA, per germline. This CDR3 has 14 amino acids. CDR3 bases: TGTGCCAGCAGCTCCGGGACAGGGTACTACGAGCAGTACTTC. Amino acid sequence: CASSSGTGYYEQYF.

The genes are TRBV7-6 and TRBJ2-1; D remains ambiguous. CDR1 and CDR2 (germline): SGHVS, FNYEAQ. The CDR3 is 13 residues long. Trimming shortened V by 5 bases and J by 7 bases, and 12 bases separated the two germline ends. The CDR3 DNA is TGTGCCAGCAGCCAAATAGCTGGAAATGAGCAGTTCTTC. It encodes CASSQIAGNEQFF.

The chain couples TRBV6-5 to TRBJ1-2, with TRBD1 identical over 7 bases. The CDR3 extends over 13 amino acids. Germline lookup yields CDR1 MNHEY and CDR2 SVGAGI. With V trimmed by 4 bases and J by 8 bases, 7 bases remained unmatched. In nucleotides, the CDR3 is TGTGCCAGCAGTTTATCCCGGGACAGCGGCTACACCTTC. Translated: CASSLSRDSGYTF.

DNA for the CDR3: TGTGCCAGCAGTGTGTCACTAGCGGGAGTAGATACGCAGTATTTT. It translates to CASSVSLAGVDTQYF. The chain is built from TRBV6-1 and TRBJ2-3, with 11 bases lining up with TRBD2. The V segment lost 4 bases and the J segment 5 bases; nucleotides outside the gene matches: 5. This CDR3 spans 15 amino acids. Looked up from germline, CDR1 is MNHNS and CDR2 is SASEGT.

J is TRBJ1-1 and V is TRBV5-4; D is unresolved. The CDR3 is made up of 12 amino acids. Looked up from germline, CDR1 is SGHNT and CDR2 is YYREEE (reference sequence). V lost 4 bases and J lost 6, with 10 bases in between. CDR3 DNA: TGTGCCAGCAGCCCTCTGGGGTCTGAAGCTTTCTTT. Residues: CASSPLGSEAFF.

The CDR3 loop is CASGAGNEQFF. CDR3 in DNA: TGTGCCAGCGGAGCGGGAAATGAGCAGTTCTTC. This rearrangement joins TRBV7-6 to TRBJ2-1; 7 bases align to TRBD2. This CDR3 has 11 amino acids. Germline loops: CDR1 SGHVS, CDR2 FNYEAQ. The V and J ends lost 8 bases and 7 bases, in that order; junction bases with no gene match: 2.

To note about this clone: Relative to the germline gene, one junction end is altered; a read error may explain this. The rearrangement joins TRBV7-2 to TRBJ2-7; tentatively, D is TRBD1 or TRBD2 (6 bases each). The CDR3 has 16 residues. In germline, CDR1 is SGHTA, CDR2 FQGNSA. The CDR3 sequence is CASSRSGGTISYEQYF. CDR3 nucleotides: TGTGCCAGCAGCCGCAGCGGCGGGACAATCTCCTACGAGCAGTATTTC. Full variable domain (rest looked up from reference TRBV7-2 and TRBJ2-7): GAGVSQSPSNKVTEKGKDVELRCDPISGHTALYWYRQSLGQGLEFLIYFQGNSAPDKSGLPSDRFSAERTGGSVSTLTIQRTQQEDSAVYLCASSRSGGTISYEQYFGPGTRLTVT.

The chain recombines TRBV27 with TRBJ1-5, with a tentative D call TRBD1 (5 bases). V was clipped by 3 bases and J by 6 bases, with 12 bases between them. Germline V lookup: CDR1 MNHEY, CDR2 SMNVEV (reference sequence). This CDR3 is built from 14 residues. In DNA form, the CDR3 reads TGTGCCAGCAGTTTTATTGGGAGGGGTCAGCCCCAGCATTTT. It codes for CASSFIGRGQPQHF.